Following are 12 T cell receptor beta chains from one sample sequenced in a study of cytomegalovirus exposure and HLA in healthy donors. Some clones are missing from TCRdb's copy, which holds only in-frame ones; the method was immunoSEQ multiplex PCR. Here the sample spans 95,000 to 150,000 clones, 90% to 97% being singletons. The sequencing sample was made of PBMCs. The receptors come from a man between 18 and 29 years old in good health and CMV-seronegative.

The V and J genes are TRBV6-6 and TRBJ2-7; TRBD1 might be the D (6 bases). Deletions cut 0 bases from V and 4 bases from J, with 7 bases between. Germline V gene sequence: CDR1 MNHNY, CDR2 SVGAGI (reference sequence). CDR3 size: 13 residues. CDR3 coding DNA: TGTGCCAGCAGTTACTCTCAGGGGTACGAGCAGTACTTC. This encodes CASSYSQGYEQYF.

The chain joins TRBV5-4 to TRBJ2-5; 8 positions agree with TRBD1. The trim removed 2 bases at V and 6 bases at J, leaving 12 bases unmatched. Germline assignment: CDR1 SGHNT and CDR2 YYREEE (reference sequence). CDR3 length equals 16 residues. CDR3: CASSFGRDRRTKTQYF. The CDR3 region has the DNA TGTGCCAGCAGCTTTGGTCGGGACAGGAGGACGAAGACCCAGTACTTC.

The gene calls are TRBV28 and TRBJ1-2; TRBD1 matches 9 bases. V dropped 2 bases and J dropped 8; count of bases not matched to a gene: 6. The germline gives CDR1 MDHEN, CDR2 SYDVKM. The CDR3 length is 14 residues. In nucleotides, the CDR3 is TGTGCCAGCAGTTTACCTGACAGGGGGAGAGGCTACACCTTC. Its protein product is CASSLPDRGRGYTF.

The chain carries TRBV25-1 and TRBJ2-1; maybe TRBD2 (5 bases). The V gene's germline CDR1 is MGHDK and CDR2 SYGVNS. Trimming pared 6 bases from V and 0 bases from J, leaving 15 bases between. The CDR3 has 16 residues. The CDR3 coding sequence is TGTGCCAGCAGCGCCTTTAGAGGGAACTCCTACAATGAGCAGTTCTTC. It specifies CASSAFRGNSYNEQFF.

This chain connects TRBV7-3 to TRBJ2-4, with 12 bases fitting TRBD2. The V gene end was trimmed by 5 bases and the J gene end by 0 bases; junction bases not matched to a gene: 17. This CDR3 has 21 amino acids. Per germline, CDR1 SGHTA and CDR2 FQGTGA. The CDR3 loop reads CASSTSKSSGREVGAKNIQYF. CDR3 DNA sequence: TGTGCCAGCAGCACCTCTAAGTCTAGCGGGAGGGAGGTGGGAGCCAAAAACATTCAGTACTTC.

The gene calls are TRBV5-6 and TRBJ1-1, with D perhaps matching TRBD1 (5 bases). There are 15 residues in the CDR3. Germline CDR1 reads SGHDT; CDR2 reads YYEEEE. Trimming left V 5 bases short and J 2 bases short, with 16 bases between. DNA for the CDR3: TGTGCCAGCAGTCCCCCCCCAGGGATCAACACTGAAGCTTTCTTT. It specifies CASSPPPGINTEAFF.

This clone showed up just once. The gene calls are TRBV6-1 and TRBJ2-7; D uncertain. The CDR3 totals 13 residues. Trimming cost V 6 bases and J 5 bases, with 14 bases left between them. Germline assignment: CDR1 MNHNS and CDR2 SASEGT. The CDR3 is CASRPTILDEQYF. CDR3 in DNA: TGTGCCAGCAGGCCCACTATTTTGGACGAGCAGTACTTC.

This chain links TRBV18 with TRBJ1-1; the D gene is possibly TRBD1 (6 bases). CDR3 length equals 16 residues. V was trimmed by 0 bases and J by 0 bases, leaving 11 bases between them. CDR1 is KGHSH and CDR2 is LQKENI in the germline V gene. DNA for the CDR3: TGTGCCAGCTCACCACCGCAGGGGAGGGTGAACACTGAAGCTTTCTTT. It yields the protein CASSPPQGRVNTEAFF. Full variable domain (remainder filled in from reference TRBV18 and TRBJ1-1): NAGVMQNPRHLVRRRGQEARLRCSPMKGHSHVYWYRQLPEEGLKFMVYLQKENIIDESGMPKERFSAEFPKEGPSILRIQQVVRGDSAAYFCASSPPQGRVNTEAFFGQGTRLTVV.

The genes are TRBV6-6 and TRBJ2-2; 8 positions agree with TRBD2. Unmatched junction bases numbered 11, after V lost 2 bases and J lost 9 bases. The CDR3 runs to 16 residues. The germline V gene encodes CDR1 MNHNY and CDR2 SVGAGI (reference sequence). The CDR3 nucleotides read TGTGCCAGCAGTTACGCGGCGGGAGGCACCCGGCGGGAGCTGTTTTTT. Residues: CASSYAAGGTRRELFF.

This rearrangement joins TRBV2 to TRBJ2-1; weak D call: TRBD1 (6 bases). The CDR3 length is 15 residues. Trimming took off 7 bases at V and 0 bases at J, with 13 bases between the two ends. From germline, CDR1 is SNHLY and CDR2 FYNNEI. The CDR3 loop is CASTNQGNSYNEQFF. The CDR3 nucleotides are TGTGCCAGCACTAACCAGGGGAACTCCTACAATGAGCAGTTCTTC.

The chain uses TRBV4-3 and TRBJ1-4; possible D gene TRBD1, 5 bases. The CDR3 loop spans 17 amino acids. Between the trimmed V and J ends, which lost 4 bases and 1 base, there was a span of 16 bases. CDR1 is LGHNA, CDR2 YSLEER, per germline. The CDR3 bases are TGCGCCAGCAGCCCGCAAACGGGCAGGGAAACTAATGAAAAACTGTTTTTT. Translating it yields CASSPQTGRETNEKLFF.

The chain has TRBV11-2 and TRBJ2-1; D not certain. The CDR3 contains 12 residues. Germline-derived CDR1 and CDR2 are SGHAT and FQNNGV. V was clipped by 6 bases and J by 8 bases, with 11 bases between them. This CDR3 reads CASRWRDHEQFF. The CDR3 DNA sequence: TGTGCCAGCAGGTGGAGAGATCATGAGCAGTTCTTC.